This TCR beta chain was observed in a study of human T cells and chemical hapten exposure. Looking at the study overall: Yields of TCR per sample differed, chiefly owing to small differences in pooled library volume. General study points: The number of TCRs above 1 in 1000 frequency did not change after DPC sensitization.

It was the library that attached unique molecular identifiers to individual cDNA molecules. Per the authors' pipeline: Counts of TCRs in each sample centred on a median of 95,638 and extended from about 20,000 to 690,000. TCRdb independently ran MiXCR on the RACE reads; one entry per CDR3 protein. TCRdb's processing, not the authors' own work, is the source of the V and J calls. In the table there are roughly 120,000 distinct CDR3 sequences, approximately 8.3% of which are singletons. On this clonotype: The antigen is unknown.

This CDR3 has 14 residues. V lost 6 bases to trimming and J lost 6 bases; unmatched junction nucleotides: 5. Time point of the sample: healthy volunteer bleed at 2 weeks. From whole blood left unfractionated, total RNA was extracted. This clonotype originated in a male donor in good health. Some clones in this sample may be carry-over from other donors' samples. The chain carries TRBV12-3 or TRBV12-4 and TRBJ1-1; TRBD1 aligns across 12 bases. Sequenced input: whole blood. CDR3 DNA: TGTGCCAGCAGGACCGGGACAGGGGGCTCTGAAGCTTTCTTT. The encoded protein is CASRTGTGGSEAFF.